This T cell receptor (beta chain) was sequenced for a study of shared clonotypes between healthy human individuals. About the study: Three plates were used per donor for CD4 naive, three for CD4 memory, two for CD8 naive and one for CD8 memory. Whole-study findings and limits: Among four donors, approximately 5.4% of naive CD4 clonotypes were found in common.

Sequencing was performed with immunoSEQ multiplex PCR; in TCRdb, only in-frame clones are kept and a portion is missing. The profile shows about 2.3 million clones, 92% of them singletons. The CDR3 extends over 13 amino acids. Germline assignment: CDR1 SGHDN and CDR2 FVKESK. Trimming removed 3 bases from V and 11 bases from J, with 16 bases in between. As regards this clone: As yet, its antigen is unknown.

This clonotype was sampled from a man between 18 and 35 years old in good health. Some clones in this sample may be carry-over from other donors' samples. Source material: naive CD4+ T cells from PBMCs. The subset: CD45RA+ positively selected. The chain links TRBV14 to TRBJ1-1; tentative D call: TRBD1 (6 bases). The CDR3 region has the DNA TGTGCCAGCAGCCAGGATTACAGGGCGGGGGCTTTCTTT. Its protein product is CASSQDYRAGAFF.